This TCR beta chain was captured by sequencing in a study of T cell clonality in common variable immunodeficiency. This clone was found a few times. Its antigen is unidentified. The read halts 3 residues ahead of the CDR3 end, with the missing end drawn from the germline J gene. Heparinized whole blood, about 4.5 to 9 ml, came from each donor. The protocol was immunoSEQ multiplex PCR, while the TCRdb copy is restricted to in-frame clones and leaves out a portion. The sample counts some 60,000 clones, none seen once; the ten largest own 1.5% to 2%. Study conclusions and caveats: CVID subjects shared fewer TCRbeta clones than healthy controls did. Patient heterogeneity in the CVID cohort limited correlations between repertoire features and clinical complications.

The CDR3 runs to 15 residues. Germline CDR1 is GTSNPN and CDR2 is SVGIG (reference sequence). This clonotype was obtained from a person between 18 and 69 years old in good health. The sequenced sample consisted of peripheral blood mononuclear cells. The chain joins TRBV30 to TRBJ1-2, with D possibly being TRBD1 (6 bases). This chain's CDR3 is CAWSVLGGGDYDYTF. Incomplete CDR3 DNA: TGTGCCTGGAGTGTACTAGGGGGAGGCGACTACGAC.